These 18 T cell receptor beta chains came from one sample sequenced in a study of T cell repertoires in cytomegalovirus infection. TCRdb recomputed calls from the reads with MiXCR, one row per CDR3 protein. The sample lists 400,000 to 550,000 distinct CDR3 sequences, approximately 10% seen once, with around 9.6% in the top ten. Sequenced material: PBMCs. The receptors were sampled from a human donor in good health (CMV status not recorded). Some clones in this sample may be carry-over from other donors' samples.

This clonotype has a count of ten or more. The chain has TRBV11-2 and TRBJ2-1; D not resolved. The CDR3 covers 13 residues. V lost 0 bases, J lost 5 bases, and 5 bases lay in between. Germline V gene lookup returns CDR1 SGHAT and CDR2 FQNNGV. CDR3 residues: CASSLERNNEQFF. In DNA, the CDR3 is TGTGCCAGCAGCTTAGAACGGAACAATGAGCAGTTCTTC.

This clonotype appeared many times. The chain is built from TRBV2 and TRBJ1-5; D is unclear. The germline V gene encodes CDR1 SNHLY and CDR2 FYNNEI. This CDR3 has 13 amino acids. Trimming left V 5 bases short and J 4 bases short, with 9 bases between. This chain's CDR3 is CASSPTWNQPQHF. Written as DNA, the CDR3 is TGTGCCAGCAGTCCTACGTGGAATCAGCCCCAGCATTTT.

This clonotype appeared many times. The chain recombines TRBV19 with TRBJ2-1; D is undetermined. The V end lost 2 bases, the J end lost 6 bases, and 11 bases lay between the germline ends. The CDR3 loop spans 14 amino acids. Germline CDR1 reads LNHDA; CDR2 reads SQIVND (reference sequence). The CDR3 region has the DNA TGTGCCAGTAGTATATGGAGTAGGCGCAATGAGCAGTTCTTC. It specifies CASSIWSRRNEQFF.

V gene TRBV18 combines with J gene TRBJ1-5, with 8 positions matching TRBD1. Germline CDR1 is KGHSH and CDR2 is LQKENI. With V trimmed by 2 bases and J by 5 bases, 2 bases remained unmatched. There are 14 residues in the CDR3. This CDR3 reads CASSPTTGDQPQHF. CDR3 bases: TGTGCCAGCTCACCAACGACAGGGGATCAGCCCCAGCATTTT.

V usage is TRBV20-1 and J usage is TRBJ1-6, with 7 positions matching TRBD1. CDR3 size: 14 residues. The V segment lost 3 bases and the J segment 6 bases; nucleotides outside the gene matches: 5. Germline V lookup: CDR1 DFQATT, CDR2 SNEGSKA (reference sequence). The CDR3 DNA follows: TGCAGTGCTAGCCAGGGGGTCGGTAATTCACCCCTCCACTTT. Translation: CSASQGVGNSPLHF.

In its sample, this clonotype was seen a few times. J is TRBJ2-7 and V is TRBV12-3 or TRBV12-4, with 7 bases aligning to TRBD1. V lost 2 bases and J lost 7; bases outside the gene matches: 11. The CDR3 has 15 residues. CDR3 in amino acids: CASSLRVTGASEQYF. CDR3 nucleotide sequence: TGTGCCAGCAGTTTAAGAGTCACAGGGGCCTCGGAGCAGTACTTC.

In its sample, this clonotype was seen many times. This rearrangement joins TRBV6-1 to TRBJ1-3, with 7 bases lining up with TRBD1. V was clipped by 6 bases and J by 2 bases; unmatched bases: 13. Germline V CDR1 and CDR2: MNHNS, SASEGT. The CDR3 loop spans 17 amino acids. The CDR3 sequence is CASRPGDRVGPGNTIYF. The CDR3 DNA reads as TGTGCCAGCAGACCTGGTGACAGGGTAGGGCCTGGAAACACCATATATTTT.

At least ten counts were recorded for this clonotype. The chain links TRBV10-3 to TRBJ2-2, with 8 nucleotides matching TRBD1. Germline loops: CDR1 ENHRY, CDR2 SYGVKD. J gave up 5 bases and V 1 base, and 9 bases lay outside the gene matches. The CDR3 is 17 residues long. The CDR3 sequence: CAISEFQGASGTGELFF. The DNA of the CDR3 is TGTGCCATCAGTGAGTTCCAGGGGGCCTCGGGGACCGGGGAGCTGTTTTTT.

This clonotype was seen many times. The genes are TRBV5-1 and TRBJ2-1; possible D gene TRBD1, 6 bases. Between the trimmed V and J ends, which lost 0 bases and 9 bases, there was a span of 16 bases. This CDR3 spans 15 amino acids. Germline values: CDR1 SGHRS, CDR2 YFSETQ. The CDR3 DNA reads TGCGCCAGCAGCTTGGAAGGGGGAGAACTAATTGAGCAGTTCTTC. Its protein is CASSLEGGELIEQFF.

This clonotype was seen a few times. The chain is built from TRBV27 and TRBJ2-2; the match to TRBD2 covers 7 bases. The germline gives CDR1 MNHEY, CDR2 SMNVEV (reference sequence). Losses at the gene ends were 6 bases for V and 5 bases for J; bases not matched to a gene: 6. This CDR3 contains 14 residues. In DNA, the CDR3 is TGTGCCAGCAGCGTGACTAGCACGACCGGGGAGCTGTTTTTT. Translated, it gives CASSVTSTTGELFF.

This clonotype was found many times. The chain carries TRBV5-5 and TRBJ1-3, with D perhaps TRBD1 (6 bases). Trimming stripped 2 bases from V and 0 bases from J, with 9 bases between. Germline V lookup: CDR1 SGHKS, CDR2 YYEKEE (reference sequence). CDR3 length equals 15 residues. CDR3 in DNA: TGTGCCAGCAGCTTTACAGGGACCTCTGGAAACACCATATATTTT. Encoded protein: CASSFTGTSGNTIYF.

The chain carries TRBV29-1 and TRBJ1-1, with a weak D call TRBD1 (5 bases). CDR1 and CDR2 (germline): SQVTM, ANQGSEA. Trimming left V 5 bases short and J 7 bases short, with 11 bases between. This CDR3 is 11 amino acids long. CDR3 in amino acids: CSVIGGGEAFF. The CDR3 region has the DNA TGCAGCGTTATCGGTGGGGGTGAAGCTTTCTTT.

In this sample, this clonotype turned up a few times. This chain connects TRBV5-4 to TRBJ2-2; possibly TRBD2 for D (5 bases). The germline V gene encodes CDR1 SGHNT and CDR2 YYREEE (reference sequence). The CDR3 loop spans 12 amino acids. V shed 5 bases and J shed 4 bases, with 6 bases lying between them. CDR3 bases: TGTGCCAGCAGTGGGAGCACCGGGGAGCTGTTTTTT. Translating gives CASSGSTGELFF.

This clonotype was counted at least ten times. The CDR3 is CAISESWGIRNQPQHF. DNA for the CDR3: TGTGCCATCAGTGAGTCGTGGGGGATAAGAAATCAGCCCCAGCATTTT. The V call is TRBV10-3, the J call TRBJ1-5; possible D gene TRBD1, 5 bases. The CDR3 is made up of 16 amino acids. V lost 0 bases and J 4 bases, leaving 13 bases between the germline ends. Germline-derived CDR1 and CDR2 are ENHRY and SYGVKD.

Many counts were recorded for this clonotype. The V call is TRBV12-3 or TRBV12-4, the J call TRBJ2-7, with D maybe TRBD1 (5 bases). Trimming removed 6 bases at V and 0 bases at J, with 12 bases between. The CDR3 is made up of 14 amino acids. Here the CDR3 reads CASRPQGSSYEQYF. The CDR3 DNA sequence: TGTGCCAGCAGGCCTCAGGGTTCCTCCTACGAGCAGTACTTC.

This clonotype was picked up many times. The chain recombines TRBV28 with TRBJ1-2; a weak D match, TRBD1 (6 bases). V was cut by 1 base and J by 4 bases, with 13 bases left in between. The CDR3 loop spans 15 amino acids. Germline V gene sequence: CDR1 MDHEN, CDR2 SYDVKM. CDR3 protein: CASSLSVGAGYGYTF. The CDR3 DNA is TGTGCCAGCAGTTTATCGGTGGGGGCAGGCTATGGCTACACCTTC.

This clonotype appeared many times. The chain has TRBV6-5 and TRBJ2-1, with D possibly TRBD2 on 6 matching bases. Per the germline V gene, CDR1 is MNHEY and CDR2 is SVGAGI. The germline V and J ends were trimmed by 2 bases and 1 base, with 18 bases remaining between them. CDR3 length: 18 amino acids. CDR3 coding DNA: TGTGCCAGCAGTTACAACGAATTGGGACTCCCATCCTACAATGAGCAGTTCTTC. Translating it yields CASSYNELGLPSYNEQFF.

This clonotype was seen ten or more times. The gene calls are TRBV20-1 and TRBJ1-6; D unclear. The CDR3 runs 13 residues. Germline-derived CDR1 and CDR2 are DFQATT and SNEGSKA (reference sequence). V lost 8 bases, J lost 0 bases, and 8 bases lay in between. CDR3 bases: TGCAGTACCAGCAGCTCCTATAATTCACCCCTCCACTTT. It specifies CSTSSSYNSPLHF.